This TCR beta chain was found in a study of a mutant IDH1 vaccine in newly diagnosed glioma. Looking at the study overall: Patients under treatment included about 62% males and 37.5% females and had a mean age of around 43 years. Earlier treatment was radiotherapy, temozolomide, or both, with most getting both.

Time point meaning: baseline, week 1 (first vaccination visit). Treatment of the sample: pre-vaccination baseline after standard-of-care therapy. Tumors from donors were new WHO grade 3 or 4 IDH1-mutant astrocytomas with ATRX loss. Here immunoSEQ multiplex PCR was the method, and the copy in TCRdb shows in-frame clones only, minus some. The table records some 100,000 clones, roughly 80% of them present only once. The CDR3 runs 14 residues. The junction had 7 bases not matched to a gene; V was cut back by 7 bases and J by 6 bases. Germline CDR1 SGDLS, CDR2 YYNGEE. The chain combines TRBV9 with TRBJ2-3; TRBD1 matches 11 bases. The source material was PBMCs, sampled from a glioma patient treated with radiotherapy, temozolomide or both. The TCR sequence derives from a woman between 45 and 65 years old with glioma. DNA of the CDR3: TGTGCCAGCGCATCGGGACAGGGGGGGGATACGCAGTATTTT. Protein: CASASGQGGDTQYF.